This T cell receptor (beta chain) was sequenced during a study of vaccination and CD4 T cells after COVID-19. Across the study: At a median approximately 72 days (range 14 to 241) after dose two, post-vaccine samples were obtained.

Treatment defined: approximately 9-day PBMC culture with coronavirus spike peptide pools or control peptides (ViraFEST assay). At the Johns Hopkins FTIC core, DNA taken from cultured CD4+ T cells was sequenced by way of the Oncomine TCR Beta short-read assay. Genomic DNA was drawn out of CD4+ T cells grown in culture. TCRdb called the PCR reads again in MiXCR, with one record for every CDR3 protein. The profile shows roughly 12,000 distinct CDR3 sequences, approximately 53% of them singletons. Notes on this clonotype: Its antigen is as yet unknown.

The source is a human donor who had recovered from COVID-19. Sequenced material: CD4+ T cells from blood, cultured in vitro.

The DNA of the CDR3 is TGTGCCAGCAAAGAAGCGGGGGGGCGAACCGGGGAGCTGTTTTTT. Protein: CASKEAGGRTGELFF. J is TRBJ2-2 and V is TRBV6-1; 10 bases fit TRBD2. Germline V gives CDR1 MNHNS, CDR2 SASEGT. Trimming took 7 bases from V and 5 from J; bases not matched to a gene: 7. This CDR3 is built from 15 residues.